This T cell receptor beta chain was sequenced during a study of T cell clonality in common variable immunodeficiency (dated by TCRdb to between 2014 and 2017). Paper-wide results and their limitations: Increased TCRbeta clonality was found in CVID subjects compared with healthy controls (t-test p = 0.018), with the increase being most characteristic of about a third of subjects. Correlations between repertoire features and clinical complications were limited by patient heterogeneity within the CVID cohort. According to the authors, figuring out what caused the increased clonality in CVID would require sequencing the repertoires of T cell subpopulations. Fewer TCRbeta clones were shared among CVID subjects than among healthy controls (p < 0.0001). Although equal DNA input was used, an average of approximately 82,000 unique sequences per sample was obtained for controls, compared with approximately 32,000 for CVID samples. CVID TCRbeta sequences reportedly showed fewer deletions and N-nucleotide insertions and lacked highly modified clones with 13 or more V deletions.

Standard criteria were used to diagnose CVID, namely serum IgG, IgA and/or IgM reduced below the normal range together with specific antibody deficiency. There were some 46 subjects in the CVID group (about 29 male and about 15 female), ranging in age from roughly 9 to 65 years, with a mean age of 40. Most CVID patients and most healthy controls were of Caucasian heritage. All CVID subjects had received replacement immunoglobulin therapy for at least one year at the time of study participation. At the time of blood collection, no CVID subject was ill or was being treated with immunomodulatory or immunosuppressive medication. Heparinized peripheral whole blood samples of roughly 5 to 8.5 ml were obtained from each donor. Genomic DNA from adults with common variable immune deficiency (CVID) and from healthy adult controls was used to sequence TCRbeta CDR3 repertoires. To isolate peripheral blood mononuclear cells, diluted blood was subjected to density centrifugation over Hypaque 1077 or Ficoll-Paque. Genomic DNA was extracted from unsorted mononuclear cells by Qiagen column purification or by a centrifugation-based method.

The CDR3 numbers 12 residues from cysteine through phenylalanine. Shown are 27 bases from within the CDR3, in frame from base 1. Trimming leaves V shorter by 7 bases and J shorter by 5 bases, with the junction holding 5 bases beyond the gene matches. Reading the germline V gene gives CDR1 SGHRS and CDR2 YFSETQ. CVID samples and control samples contributed equivalent amounts of genomic DNA as sequencing input. For every sample, a 60 bp segment covering the rearranged TCRbeta CDR3 region was amplified and then sequenced. TCRbeta amplification used the immunoSEQ assay, a bias-corrected multiplex PCR with high-throughput sequencing. On the study's bioinformatics: Each unique nucleotide sequence was treated as a clone and annotated with V, D and J genes, copy number and frequency. Sequences were labeled productive if in frame, and non-productive if out of frame or containing stop codons. As previously described, clonality was computed from Shannon's entropy. The predicted amino acid sequences of productive clones were used to derive mean CDR3 Kyte-Doolittle hydropathy. Using the R hclust function, scaled V gene usage was clustered hierarchically with Manhattan distance and complete linkage. Sharing of clones by CDR3 amino acid sequence was evaluated through resampling of 12 repertoires per group over 100 rounds. The repertoires were screened for approximately 63 published EBV-specific TCRbeta sequences and roughly 250 published CMV-specific TCRbeta sequences. A couple of CVID samples yielding fewer than 10,000 sequences were excluded from analysis, leaving 42 CVID repertoires. TCRdb provides this immuneACCESS table in a form limited to in-frame rearrangements. Some clones are lacking; in checked studies, under half of them reflect an unresolved V gene, and why the rest are absent is not known. V, J and clone size reflect that table, while D and trimming were determined from the DNA. The table shows 28,000 or so clones here, with no singletons. 24% of the sample belongs to the ten largest clones.

This clone was counted at least ten times. This clone's antigen is unknown. The DNA ends 3 residues before the CDR3 does, and the rest of the CDR3 is filled in from the germline J gene. Other DNA sequences from this sample encode an identical CDR3 as well. This TCR came from a human donor with common variable immunodeficiency. Sequenced material: peripheral blood mononuclear cells. Recombination joined TRBV5-1 with TRBJ2-7; the junction holds 8 bases that match TRBD1. Here the CDR3 is given as CASQGASNEQYF. The sequenced CDR3 bases are TGCGCCAGCCAGGGGGCCTCTAACGAG. With the portions outside the CDR3 filled from the reference TRBV5-1 and TRBJ2-7 genes, the complete variable region becomes KAGVTQTPRYLIKTRGQQVTLSCSPISGHRSVSWYQQTPGQGLQFLFEYFSETQRNKGNFPGRFSGRQFSNSRSEMNVSTLELGDSALYLCASQGASNEQYFGPGTRLTVT.